The 28 T cell receptor beta chains presented below share a single source sample, sequenced in a study of T cell responses to AZD1222 COVID-19 vaccine. Only in-frame clones appear in the TCRdb table, and some are missing; sequencing was by immunoSEQ multiplex PCR. The data hold approximately 110,000 clones, with 70% to 90% observed a single time. The starting material was peripheral blood, obtained on day 0 of AZD1222 vaccination. These receptor sequences come from an adult in good health.

The rearrangement uses TRBV21-1 and TRBJ2-7; the table names TRBD1, a call not compared with the DNA. TRBV21-1 is termed a pseudogene. CDR3 length: 14 residues. In DNA, the CDR3 is TGTGCCAGCAGCAAAGGGACAGGCCCCTACGAGCAGTACTTC. It codes for CASSKGTGPYEQYF.

This chain joins TRBV19 and TRBJ1-1, with 7 bases aligning to TRBD1. This CDR3 contains 15 residues. CDR1 is LNHDA, CDR2 SQIVND, per germline (reference sequence). V lost 10 bases to trimming and J lost 4 bases; unmatched junction nucleotides: 15. The chain's CDR3 is CATFGVGQGGTEAFF. The DNA of the CDR3 is TGTGCCACTTTCGGAGTCGGCCAGGGGGGCACTGAAGCTTTCTTT.

The chain joins TRBV11-2 to TRBJ2-5; D is perhaps TRBD2 (6 bases). V lost 1 base to trimming and J lost 4 bases, with 13 bases between them. The CDR3 is 15 residues long. Looked up from germline, CDR1 is SGHAT and CDR2 is FQNNGV. The CDR3 region is CASSLGGSRGETQYF. The CDR3 bases are TGTGCCAGCAGCTTAGGTGGGTCGCGGGGAGAGACCCAGTACTTC.

This clone turned up a few times. The chain uses TRBV6-5 and TRBJ1-5, with a weak D call TRBD1 (6 bases). Per the germline V gene, CDR1 is MNHEY and CDR2 is SVGAGI. The V end was cut by 8 bases, the J end by 2 bases, with 13 bases between. This CDR3 is built from 14 residues. The CDR3 loop reads CASRGGGGNQPQHF. The CDR3 DNA reads TGTGCCAGCCGGGGTGGGGGCGGCAATCAGCCCCAGCATTTT.

This clone was observed a few times. The chain couples TRBV30 to TRBJ1-3; 7 bases match TRBD1. There are 14 residues in the CDR3. With 3 bases clipped from V and 0 bases from J, the junction kept 2 bases outside the gene matches. Germline CDR1 and CDR2: GTSNPN and SVGIG (reference sequence). The DNA for the CDR3 is TGTGCCTGGAGCGGGACAGCCTCTGGAAACACCATATATTTT. It codes for CAWSGTASGNTIYF.

The gene calls are TRBV25-1 and TRBJ2-1, with D unresolved. The CDR3 totals 11 residues. CDR1 MGHDK and CDR2 SYGVNS come from the germline V gene. The V gene lost 7 bases and the J gene lost 6 bases, with 7 bases spanning the gap. The CDR3 coding sequence is TGTGCCAGCATAGGTAGCAATGAGCAGTTCTTC. The encoded protein is CASIGSNEQFF.

The chain is built from TRBV10-3 and TRBJ1-3; D is possibly TRBD1 (6 bases). CDR1 is ENHRY, CDR2 SYGVKD, per germline. Trimming pared 11 bases from V and 2 bases from J, leaving 13 bases between. The CDR3 is 13 residues long. The CDR3 region has the DNA TGTGCCGTACAGGGTACGGCTGGAAACACCATATATTTT. Its protein product is CAVQGTAGNTIYF.

This clone was seen once. The chain carries TRBV2 and TRBJ2-1; TRBD2 matches at 10 bases. This CDR3 region has 14 residues. Trimming removed 3 bases from V and 8 bases from J; junction bases left unmatched: 4. Germline V CDR1 and CDR2: SNHLY, FYNNEI. CDR3 nucleotides: TGTGCCAGCAGTGAGCTAGCGGGAGTCGATGAGCAGTTCTTC. Protein: CASSELAGVDEQFF.

The genes are TRBV6-5 and TRBJ2-7; no firm D call. The CDR3 runs to 14 residues. With 9 bases removed from V and 5 bases from J, the gap between germline ends came to 20 bases. The germline V gene encodes CDR1 MNHEY and CDR2 SVGAGI. The DNA for the CDR3 is TGTGCCAGACCTGTGGCTCCTCTACGCCACGAGCAGTACTTC. Translating gives CARPVAPLRHEQYF.

J is TRBJ2-1 and V is TRBV15, with TRBD2 as a possible D gene (6 bases). This CDR3 has 16 amino acids. V lost 0 bases, J lost 4 bases, and 13 bases lay in between. The germline V gene has CDR1 LNHNV and CDR2 YYDKDF (reference sequence). The CDR3 is CATSRDFLGGYNEQFF. The CDR3 nucleotides read TGTGCCACCAGCAGAGACTTTTTGGGGGGTTACAATGAGCAGTTCTTC.

This clone was recorded a few times. The V call is TRBV28, the J call TRBJ1-5; TRBD1 matches at 11 bases. V lost 5 bases to trimming and J lost 2 bases; unmatched junction nucleotides: 11. The V gene's germline CDR1 is MDHEN and CDR2 SYDVKM. This CDR3 is built from 18 residues. Here the CDR3 reads CASSHTGTGGFGNQPQHF. The CDR3 coding sequence is TGTGCCAGCAGTCACACCGGGACAGGGGGTTTCGGCAATCAGCCCCAGCATTTT.

On this clone: This same CDR3 is encoded by further DNA sequences in the sample. This chain connects TRBV5-4 to TRBJ2-2, with TRBD2 matching over 13 bases. The germline CDR1 and CDR2 sequences are SGHNT and YYREEE (reference sequence). J gave up 7 bases and V 4 bases, and 7 bases lay outside the gene matches. This CDR3 comprises 16 residues. In nucleotides, the CDR3 is TGTGCCAGCAGCATAGGACTAGCGGGAGTCGACGGGGAGCTGTTTTTT. This translates into CASSIGLAGVDGELFF.

The CDR3 region is CASSGGQSGELFF. The CDR3 nucleotides read TGTGCCAGTAGTGGGGGACAGTCCGGGGAGCTGTTTTTT. The V call is TRBV19, the J call TRBJ2-2; 7 bases match TRBD1. This CDR3 is 13 amino acids long. In germline, CDR1 is LNHDA, CDR2 SQIVND (reference sequence). The ends lost 5 bases at V and 6 bases at J; junction bases unmatched: 3.

The chain recombines TRBV4-1 with TRBJ1-1; TRBD1 aligns across 10 bases. This CDR3 is built from 14 residues. J gave up 7 bases and V 5 bases, and 7 bases lay outside the gene matches. The germline V gene encodes CDR1 MGHRA and CDR2 YSYEKL. The CDR3 is CASSRDRGLGEAFF. The CDR3 DNA sequence: TGCGCCAGCAGCAGAGACAGGGGGCTAGGTGAAGCTTTCTTT.

This chain uses TRBV3-1 (or the pseudogene TRBV3-2) with TRBJ1-6; a weak D match, TRBD1 (5 bases). The CDR3 is made up of 15 amino acids. Trimming pared 1 base from V and 7 bases from J, leaving 11 bases between. Per germline, CDR1 LGHDT and CDR2 YNNKEL (reference sequence). The CDR3 reads CASSQARSGNSPLHF. CDR3 bases: TGTGCCAGCAGCCAAGCTAGGTCAGGGAATTCACCCCTCCACTTT.

The gene calls are TRBV19 and TRBJ2-3; 9 bases align to TRBD1. V lost 5 bases to trimming and J lost 3 bases; unmatched junction nucleotides: 6. The CDR3 contains 15 residues. CDR1 and CDR2 from the germline V gene are LNHDA and SQIVND (reference sequence). CDR3 protein: CASSAGQGWTDTQYF. The CDR3 DNA follows: TGTGCCAGTAGTGCTGGACAGGGGTGGACAGATACGCAGTATTTT. The full variable domain, rest sourced from reference TRBV19 and TRBJ2-3, is DGGITQSPKYLFRKEGQNVTLSCEQNLNHDAMYWYRQDPGQGLRLIYYSQIVNDFQKGDIAEGYSVSREKKESFPLTVTSAQKNPTAFYLCASSAGQGWTDTQYFGPGTRLTVL.

The genes are TRBV9 and TRBJ1-3; weak D call: TRBD1 (6 bases). This CDR3 is built from 14 residues. Per germline, CDR1 SGDLS and CDR2 YYNGEE. V was shortened by 4 bases and J by 1 base, with 9 bases between the two germline ends. The CDR3: CASSQTGSGNTIYF. As DNA, the CDR3 is TGTGCCAGCAGCCAGACAGGTTCTGGAAACACCATATATTTT. The full variable domain, completed using reference TRBV9 and TRBJ1-3, is DSGVTQTPKHLITATGQRVTLRCSPRSGDLSVYWYQQSLDQGLQFLIQYYNGEERAKGNILERFSAQQFPDLHSELNLSSLELGDSALYFCASSQTGSGNTIYFGEGSWLTVV.

This clone was found once. CDR3 DNA sequence: TGTGCCAGCAGCTGGGGTTCCACTGAAGCTTTCTTT. It is translated as CASSWGSTEAFF. The gene calls are TRBV5-4 and TRBJ1-1; D gene uncertain. The CDR3 is 12 residues long. Trimming pared 3 bases from V and 4 bases from J, leaving 7 bases between. The germline CDR1 and CDR2 sequences are SGHNT and YYREEE (reference sequence).

V gene TRBV6-2 or TRBV6-3 combines with J gene TRBJ2-3; 10 nucleotides line up with TRBD2. The CDR3 runs to 15 residues. V gave up 2 bases and J gave up 5 bases; unmatched junction bases: 4. Germline lookup yields CDR1 MNHEY and CDR2 SVGEGT. In DNA, the CDR3 is TGTGCCAGCAGTTACGGCCTAGCGGGAGAAGATACGCAGTATTTT. As protein: CASSYGLAGEDTQYF.

J is TRBJ2-7 and V is TRBV9; 8 positions agree with TRBD1. CDR3 length: 14 amino acids. Germline V CDR1 and CDR2: SGDLS, YYNGEE. V lost 3 bases, J lost 2 bases, and 4 bases stayed unmatched. CDR3 coding DNA: TGTGCCAGCAGCGCTCGGACAGGGCCCTACGAGCAGTACTTC. The encoded protein is CASSARTGPYEQYF.

The chain has TRBV3-1 (or the pseudogene TRBV3-2) and TRBJ2-7; tentatively, D is TRBD2 (6 bases). Germline values: CDR1 LGHDT, CDR2 YNNKEL (reference sequence). The CDR3 consists of 12 residues. Between the trimmed V and J ends, which lost 4 bases and 3 bases, there was a span of 7 bases. The CDR3 reads CASSLGLYEQYF. Here the CDR3 DNA reads TGTGCCAGCAGCCTGGGACTCTACGAGCAGTACTTC.

This chain connects TRBV11-1 to TRBJ2-3; D might be TRBD2 (5 bases). Trimming shortened V by 5 bases and J by 2 bases, and 11 bases separated the two germline ends. This CDR3 has 14 residues. CDR1 and CDR2 from the germline V gene are SGHAT and FQDESV (reference sequence). CDR3 in DNA: TGTGCCAGCAGCCCCCTGGAGGTCACAGATACGCAGTATTTT. Its translation is CASSPLEVTDTQYF. The variable domain in full, completed from reference TRBV11-1 and TRBJ2-3, reads EAEVAQSPRYKITEKSQAVAFWCDPISGHATLYWYRQILGQGPELLVQFQDESVVDDSQLPKDRFSAERLKGVDSTLKIQPAELGDSAMYLCASSPLEVTDTQYFGPGTRLTVL.

The chain uses TRBV2 and TRBJ2-2; TRBD2 agrees at 14 bases. This CDR3 spans 17 amino acids. Losses at the gene ends were 6 bases for V and 6 bases for J; bases not matched to a gene: 9. CDR1 and CDR2 (germline): SNHLY, FYNNEI. The CDR3 loop is CASSRQGLAGVPGELFF. CDR3 DNA: TGTGCCAGCAGCAGACAGGGACTAGCGGGAGTACCCGGGGAGCTGTTTTTT.

The V call is TRBV5-5, the J call TRBJ2-7; D is ambiguous. Trimming stripped 4 bases from V and 2 bases from J, with 4 bases between. The germline V gene encodes CDR1 SGHKS and CDR2 YYEKEE (reference sequence). The CDR3 is made up of 11 amino acids. Written as DNA, the CDR3 is TGTGCCAGCAGCGCCACCTACGAGCAGTACTTC. As protein: CASSATYEQYF.

The chain carries TRBV7-8 and TRBJ2-3; the D gene is possibly TRBD2 (6 bases). V lost 1 base and J lost 4, with 9 bases in between. Germline V gene data show CDR1 as SGHVS and CDR2 as FQNEAQ. This CDR3 contains 14 residues. CDR3 DNA: TGTGCCAGCAGCTTAGGGGGGAGGCCAGATACGCAGTATTTT. This codes for CASSLGGRPDTQYF.

The gene calls are TRBV5-6 and TRBJ2-1, with TRBD2 matching 7 bases. V was pared by 4 bases and J by 3 bases, with 7 bases of the junction left unmatched. This CDR3 is built from 15 residues. Germline CDR1 is SGHDT and CDR2 is YYEEEE. Written as DNA, the CDR3 is TGTGCCAGCAGCAAAGACACGGGGGGCTACAATGAGCAGTTCTTC. Protein product: CASSKDTGGYNEQFF.

This chain uses TRBV27 with TRBJ2-7; unclear D gene. This CDR3 region has 14 residues. The germline V gene encodes CDR1 MNHEY and CDR2 SMNVEV (reference sequence). Trimming cost V 3 bases and J 2 bases, with 11 bases left between them. This chain's CDR3 is CASSFSGPAYEQYF. In DNA form, the CDR3 reads TGTGCCAGCAGTTTCTCGGGCCCTGCCTACGAGCAGTACTTC.

This chain joins TRBV6-5 and TRBJ2-5; TRBD1 might be the D (5 bases). CDR3 size: 15 residues. CDR1 is MNHEY and CDR2 is SVGAGI in the germline V gene. Trimming shortened V by 7 bases and J by 2 bases, and 17 bases separated the two germline ends. The DNA of the CDR3 is TGTGCCAGCAACCAGGGCGCTCTAGGGCAAGAGACCCAGTACTTC. As protein: CASNQGALGQETQYF.